One and the same sample provided the 7 T cell receptor beta chains below, sequenced in a study of T cells expressing NK-cell markers. TCRdb re-called the 5' RACE reads and gives one entry per CDR3 protein, without DNA. In total, the table holds 250,000 to 300,000 distinct CDR3 sequences. Sequenced input: blood T cells: a sorted CD56 or NKG2C T cell subset, CD4+ or CD8+ T cells, or bulk PBMC T cells (not recorded which). These receptors all stem from a man aged 18 to 30 in good health.

The J gene is TRBJ2-7, the V gene TRBV28; TCRdb indicates TRBD2, and absent DNA this call remains unverified. Germline values: CDR1 MDHEN, CDR2 SYDVKM. The CDR3 runs 14 residues. The chain's CDR3 is CASNLAGTTPGQYF. Full variable domain (missing parts from reference TRBV28 and TRBJ2-7): DVKVTQSSRYLVKRTGEKVFLECVQDMDHENMFWYRQDPGLGLRLIYFSYDVKMKEKGDIPEGYSVSREKKERFSLILESASTNQTSMYLCASNLAGTTPGQYFGPGTRLTVT.

V and J are TRBV11-3 and TRBJ2-2; the D call from TCRdb, TRBD2, cannot be confirmed without DNA. This CDR3 comprises 15 residues. The germline gives CDR1 SGHNT, CDR2 YENEEA. Here the CDR3 reads CASRAGLVNTGELFF.

The chain employs TRBV4-1 and TRBJ2-2; without DNA, the TCRdb call of TRBD2 cannot be checked. There are 16 residues in the CDR3. Per germline, CDR1 MGHRA and CDR2 YSYEKL. CDR3 in amino acids: CASSHTGLAETGELFF.

This sequence joins TRBV3-1 and TRBJ1-5; checking the TCRdb D call of TRBD1 is not possible without DNA. This CDR3 region has 17 residues. The V gene's germline CDR1 is LGHDT and CDR2 YNNKEL (reference sequence). The CDR3 spells CASSQVGGTGINQPQHF.

V is TRBV5-1 and J is TRBJ2-1; TCRdb reports TRBD2, a call that lacks DNA to check it against. CDR3 length equals 16 residues. Germline-derived CDR1 and CDR2 are SGHRS and YFSETQ. This CDR3 reads CASSPGASGLSNEQFF.

The chain's CDR3 is CSVGTSGRVSYNEQFF. This chain links TRBV29-1 with TRBJ2-1; TCRdb indicates TRBD2, and absent DNA this call remains unverified. In germline, CDR1 is SQVTM, CDR2 ANQGSEA. CDR3 length: 16 residues.

The V call is TRBV27, the J call TRBJ1-1; TCRdb picks TRBD1, but there is no DNA to check that call. CDR3 length: 12 amino acids. CDR1 and CDR2 from the germline V gene are MNHEY and SMNVEV (reference sequence). This CDR3 is CASSRTGLEAFF.